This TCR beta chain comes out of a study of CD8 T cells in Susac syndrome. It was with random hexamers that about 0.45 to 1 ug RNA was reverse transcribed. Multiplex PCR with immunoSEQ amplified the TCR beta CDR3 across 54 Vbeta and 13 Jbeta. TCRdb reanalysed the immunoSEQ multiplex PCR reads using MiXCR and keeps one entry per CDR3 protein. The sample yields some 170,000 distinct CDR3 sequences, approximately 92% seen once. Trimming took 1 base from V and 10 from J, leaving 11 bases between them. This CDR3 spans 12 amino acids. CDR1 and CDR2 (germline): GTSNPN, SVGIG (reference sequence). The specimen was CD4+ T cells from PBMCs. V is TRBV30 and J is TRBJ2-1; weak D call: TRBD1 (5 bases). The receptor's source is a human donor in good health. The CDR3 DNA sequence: TGTGCCTGGAGTGCGACAGTGTCGGAGCAGTTCTTC. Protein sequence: CAWSATVSEQFF.